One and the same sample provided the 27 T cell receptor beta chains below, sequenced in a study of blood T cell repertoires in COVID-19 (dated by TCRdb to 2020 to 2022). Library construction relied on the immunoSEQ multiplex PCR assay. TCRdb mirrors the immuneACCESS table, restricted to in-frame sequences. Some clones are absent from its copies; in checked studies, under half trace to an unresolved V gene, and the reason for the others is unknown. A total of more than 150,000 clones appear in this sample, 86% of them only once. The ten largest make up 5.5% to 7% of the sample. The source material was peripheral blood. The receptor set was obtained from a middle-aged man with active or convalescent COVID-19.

The chain's CDR3 is CASSLTGVRTEAFF. DNA for the CDR3: TGCGCCAGCAGCTTGACAGGGGTGAGGACTGAAGCTTTCTTT. This chain connects TRBV5-1 to TRBJ1-1, with 7 bases matching TRBD1. CDR3 length: 14 residues. The V and J ends lost 1 base and 5 bases, in that order; junction bases with no gene match: 5. Germline V gives CDR1 SGHRS, CDR2 YFSETQ.

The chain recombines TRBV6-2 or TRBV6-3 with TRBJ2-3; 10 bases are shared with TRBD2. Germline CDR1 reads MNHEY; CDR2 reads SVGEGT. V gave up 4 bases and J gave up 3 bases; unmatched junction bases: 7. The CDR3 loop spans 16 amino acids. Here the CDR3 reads CASSSVAGGKTDTQYF. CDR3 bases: TGTGCCAGCAGTTCCGTAGCGGGGGGAAAGACAGATACGCAGTATTTT.

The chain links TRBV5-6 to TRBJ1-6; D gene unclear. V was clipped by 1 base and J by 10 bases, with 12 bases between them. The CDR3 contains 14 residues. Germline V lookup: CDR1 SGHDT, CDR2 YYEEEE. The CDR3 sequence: CASSLSGLRSPLHF. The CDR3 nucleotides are TGTGCCAGCAGCTTGTCCGGGTTGAGGTCACCCCTCCACTTT. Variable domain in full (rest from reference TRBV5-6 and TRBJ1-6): DAGVTQSPTHLIKTRGQQVTLRCSPKSGHDTVSWYQQALGQGPQFIFQYYEEEERQRGNFPDRFSGHQFPNYSSELNVNALLLGDSALYLCASSLSGLRSPLHFGNGTRLTVT.

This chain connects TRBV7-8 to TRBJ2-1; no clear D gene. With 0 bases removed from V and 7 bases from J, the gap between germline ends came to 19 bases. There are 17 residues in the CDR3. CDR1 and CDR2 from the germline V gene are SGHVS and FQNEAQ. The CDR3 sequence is CASSLAYSSLNYNEQFF. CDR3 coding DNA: TGTGCCAGCAGCTTAGCGTACTCCTCTCTGAACTATAATGAGCAGTTCTTC.

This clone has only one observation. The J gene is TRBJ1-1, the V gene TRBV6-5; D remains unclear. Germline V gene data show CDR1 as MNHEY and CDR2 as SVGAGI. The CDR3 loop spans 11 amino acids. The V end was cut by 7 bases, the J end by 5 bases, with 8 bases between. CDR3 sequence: CASKKLTEAFF. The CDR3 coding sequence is TGTGCCAGCAAAAAACTTACTGAAGCTTTCTTT.

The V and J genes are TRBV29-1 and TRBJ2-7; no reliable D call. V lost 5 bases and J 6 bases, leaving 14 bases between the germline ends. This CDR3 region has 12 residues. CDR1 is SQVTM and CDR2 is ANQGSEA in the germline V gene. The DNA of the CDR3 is TGCAGCGTTCCTCAACCCTCGGGCGAGCAGTACTTC. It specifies CSVPQPSGEQYF.

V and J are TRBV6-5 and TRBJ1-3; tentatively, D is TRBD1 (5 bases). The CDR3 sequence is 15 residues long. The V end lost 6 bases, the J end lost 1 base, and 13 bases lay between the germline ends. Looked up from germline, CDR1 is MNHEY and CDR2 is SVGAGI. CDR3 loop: CASRSGGGSGNTIYF. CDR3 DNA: TGTGCCAGCAGAAGCGGGGGAGGATCTGGAAACACCATATATTTT.

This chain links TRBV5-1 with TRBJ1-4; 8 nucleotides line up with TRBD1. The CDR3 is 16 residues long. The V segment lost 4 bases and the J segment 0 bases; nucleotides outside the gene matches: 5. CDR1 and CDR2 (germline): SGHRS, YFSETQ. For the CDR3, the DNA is TGCGCCAGCAGCCTCGGACAGGGAGCAACTAATGAAAAACTGTTTTTT. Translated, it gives CASSLGQGATNEKLFF.

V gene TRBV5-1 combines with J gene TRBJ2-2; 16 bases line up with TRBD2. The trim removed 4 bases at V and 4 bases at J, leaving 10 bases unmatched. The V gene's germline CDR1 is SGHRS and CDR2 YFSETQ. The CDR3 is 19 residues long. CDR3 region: CASSPGLAGGLAGTGELFF. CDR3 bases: TGCGCCAGCAGCCCGGGACTAGCGGGGGGGCTTGCAGGCACCGGGGAGCTGTTTTTT. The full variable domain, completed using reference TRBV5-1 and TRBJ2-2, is KAGVTQTPRYLIKTRGQQVTLSCSPISGHRSVSWYQQTPGQGLQFLFEYFSETQRNKGNFPGRFSGRQFSNSRSEMNVSTLELGDSALYLCASSPGLAGGLAGTGELFFGEGSRLTVL.

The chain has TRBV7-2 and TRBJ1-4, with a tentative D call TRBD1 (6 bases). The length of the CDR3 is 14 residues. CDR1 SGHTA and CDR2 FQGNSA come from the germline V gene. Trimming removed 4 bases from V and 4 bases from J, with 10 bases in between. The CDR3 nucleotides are TGTGCCAGCAGCTCAGGGGCCGGTAATGAAAAACTGTTTTTT. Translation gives CASSSGAGNEKLFF.

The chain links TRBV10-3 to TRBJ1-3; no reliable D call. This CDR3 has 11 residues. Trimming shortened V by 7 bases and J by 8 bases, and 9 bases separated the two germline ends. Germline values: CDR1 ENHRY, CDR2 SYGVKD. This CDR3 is CAITDGDTIYF. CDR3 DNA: TGTGCCATCACCGACGGGGACACCATATATTTT.

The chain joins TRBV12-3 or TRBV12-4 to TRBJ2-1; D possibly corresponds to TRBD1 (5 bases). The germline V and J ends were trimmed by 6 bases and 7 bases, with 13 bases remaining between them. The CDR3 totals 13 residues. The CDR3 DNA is TGTGCCAGCAGGGAGACAGTCTTTAATGAGCAGTTCTTC. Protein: CASRETVFNEQFF.

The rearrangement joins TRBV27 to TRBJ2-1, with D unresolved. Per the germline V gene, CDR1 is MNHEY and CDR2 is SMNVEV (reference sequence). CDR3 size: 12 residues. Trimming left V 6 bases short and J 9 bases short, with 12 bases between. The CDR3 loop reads CASSSELVEQFF. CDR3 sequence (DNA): TGTGCCAGCAGCTCCGAACTCGTTGAGCAGTTCTTC.

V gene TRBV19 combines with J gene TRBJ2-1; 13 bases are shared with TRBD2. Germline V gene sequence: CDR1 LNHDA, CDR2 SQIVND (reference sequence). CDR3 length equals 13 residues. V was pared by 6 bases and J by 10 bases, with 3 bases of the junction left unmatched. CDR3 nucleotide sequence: TGTGCCAGTAGCGGACTAGCGGGAGAGGAGCAGTTCTTC. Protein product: CASSGLAGEEQFF.

The chain's CDR3 is CASSIGQGGYDEQYF. The DNA for the CDR3 is TGTGCCAGCAGCATCGGACAGGGGGGTTACGACGAGCAGTACTTC. The chain combines TRBV7-9 with TRBJ2-7; the match to TRBD1 covers 10 bases. The V and J ends lost 5 bases and 5 bases, in that order; junction bases with no gene match: 9. The germline V gene encodes CDR1 SEHNR and CDR2 FQNEAQ (reference sequence). The CDR3 has 15 amino acids.

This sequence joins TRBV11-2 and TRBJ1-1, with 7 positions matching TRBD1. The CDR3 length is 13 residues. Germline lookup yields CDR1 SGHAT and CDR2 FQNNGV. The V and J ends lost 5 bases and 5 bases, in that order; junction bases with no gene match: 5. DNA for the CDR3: TGTGCCAGCAGCCAACAGACAGGGACTGAAGCTTTCTTT. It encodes CASSQQTGTEAFF.

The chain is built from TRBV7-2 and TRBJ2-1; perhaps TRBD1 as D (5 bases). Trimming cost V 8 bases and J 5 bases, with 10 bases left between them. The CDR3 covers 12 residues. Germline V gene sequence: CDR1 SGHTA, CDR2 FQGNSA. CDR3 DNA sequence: TGTGCCAGCTCAGGGAAGAACAATGAGCAGTTCTTC. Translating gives CASSGKNNEQFF.

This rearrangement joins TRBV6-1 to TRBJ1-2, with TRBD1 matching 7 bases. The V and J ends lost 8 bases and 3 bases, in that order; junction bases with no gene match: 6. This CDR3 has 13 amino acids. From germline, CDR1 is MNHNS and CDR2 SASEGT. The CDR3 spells CASGTGAHYGYTF. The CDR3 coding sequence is TGTGCCAGCGGCACAGGGGCCCACTATGGCTACACCTTC.

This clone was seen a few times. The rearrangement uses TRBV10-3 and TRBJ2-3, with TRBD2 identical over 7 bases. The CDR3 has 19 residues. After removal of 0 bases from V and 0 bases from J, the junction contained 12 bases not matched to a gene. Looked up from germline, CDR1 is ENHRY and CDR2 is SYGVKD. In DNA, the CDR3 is TGTGCCATCAGTGAGTCTAGGGCTAGCGGAACTTCTAGCACAGATACGCAGTATTTT. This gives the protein CAISESRASGTSSTDTQYF.

The CDR3 reads CASRNGLAGGKQYF. The CDR3 DNA is TGTGCCAGCAGAAATGGACTAGCGGGAGGGAAGCAGTACTTC. The chain has TRBV5-5 and TRBJ2-7; 15 bases align to TRBD2. CDR1 is SGHKS and CDR2 is YYEKEE in the germline V gene (reference sequence). The V and J ends lost 5 bases and 8 bases, in that order; junction bases with no gene match: 5. The CDR3 has 14 amino acids.

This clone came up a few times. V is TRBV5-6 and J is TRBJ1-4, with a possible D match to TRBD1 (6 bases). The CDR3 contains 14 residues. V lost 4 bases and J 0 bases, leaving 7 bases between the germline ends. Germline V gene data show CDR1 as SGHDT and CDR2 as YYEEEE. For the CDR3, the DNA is TGTGCCAGCAGCCGGACAGCAACTAATGAAAAACTGTTTTTT. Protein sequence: CASSRTATNEKLFF.

CDR3 in DNA: TGTGCCAGCAGCGCGCAGGGTCTAGGGGAGCAGTACTTC. As protein: CASSAQGLGEQYF. This rearrangement joins TRBV7-3 to TRBJ2-7, with a possible D match to TRBD1 (5 bases). The V and J ends lost 5 bases and 7 bases respectively, with 15 bases between them. Germline loops: CDR1 SGHTA, CDR2 FQGTGA. There are 13 residues in the CDR3.

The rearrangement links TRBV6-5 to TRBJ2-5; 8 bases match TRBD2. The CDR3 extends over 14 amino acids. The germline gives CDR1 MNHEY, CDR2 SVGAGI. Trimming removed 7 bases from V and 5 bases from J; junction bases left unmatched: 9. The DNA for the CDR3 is TGTGCCAGCACTCCCGGACTAGCCTTGGAGACCCAGTACTTC. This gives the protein CASTPGLALETQYF.

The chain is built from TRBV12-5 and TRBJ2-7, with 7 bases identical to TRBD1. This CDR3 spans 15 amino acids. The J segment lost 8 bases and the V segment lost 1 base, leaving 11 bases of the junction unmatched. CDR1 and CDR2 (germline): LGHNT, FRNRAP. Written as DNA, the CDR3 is TGTGCTAGTGGTTTGGGACAGGGCACCTCGCTAAAGCAGTACTTC. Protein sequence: CASGLGQGTSLKQYF.

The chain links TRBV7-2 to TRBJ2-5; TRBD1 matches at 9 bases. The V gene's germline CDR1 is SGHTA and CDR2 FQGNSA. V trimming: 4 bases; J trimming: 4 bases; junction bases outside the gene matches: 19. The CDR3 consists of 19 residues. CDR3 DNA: TGTGCCAGCAGCTCCTATAGGGACAGGGTGCGATTATTGGGAGAGACCCAGTACTTC. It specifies CASSSYRDRVRLLGETQYF. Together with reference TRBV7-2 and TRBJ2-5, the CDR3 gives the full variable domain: GAGVSQSPSNKVTEKGKDVELRCDPISGHTALYWYRQSLGQGLEFLIYFQGNSAPDKSGLPSDRFSAERTGGSVSTLTIQRTQQEDSAVYLCASSSYRDRVRLLGETQYFGPGTRLLVL.

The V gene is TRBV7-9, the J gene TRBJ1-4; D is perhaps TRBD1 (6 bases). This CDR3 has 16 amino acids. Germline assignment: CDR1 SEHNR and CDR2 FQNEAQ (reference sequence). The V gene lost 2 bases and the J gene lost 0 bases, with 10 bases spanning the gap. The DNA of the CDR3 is TGTGCCAGCAGCTTACGAGGGGGGGCAACTAATGAAAAACTGTTTTTT. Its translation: CASSLRGGATNEKLFF.

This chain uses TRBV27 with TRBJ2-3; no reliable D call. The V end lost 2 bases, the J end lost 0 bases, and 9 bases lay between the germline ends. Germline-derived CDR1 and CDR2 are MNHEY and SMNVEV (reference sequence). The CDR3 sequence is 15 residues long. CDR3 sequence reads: CASSLIEPSTDTQYF. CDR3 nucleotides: TGTGCCAGCAGTTTAATAGAACCTAGCACAGATACGCAGTATTTT.